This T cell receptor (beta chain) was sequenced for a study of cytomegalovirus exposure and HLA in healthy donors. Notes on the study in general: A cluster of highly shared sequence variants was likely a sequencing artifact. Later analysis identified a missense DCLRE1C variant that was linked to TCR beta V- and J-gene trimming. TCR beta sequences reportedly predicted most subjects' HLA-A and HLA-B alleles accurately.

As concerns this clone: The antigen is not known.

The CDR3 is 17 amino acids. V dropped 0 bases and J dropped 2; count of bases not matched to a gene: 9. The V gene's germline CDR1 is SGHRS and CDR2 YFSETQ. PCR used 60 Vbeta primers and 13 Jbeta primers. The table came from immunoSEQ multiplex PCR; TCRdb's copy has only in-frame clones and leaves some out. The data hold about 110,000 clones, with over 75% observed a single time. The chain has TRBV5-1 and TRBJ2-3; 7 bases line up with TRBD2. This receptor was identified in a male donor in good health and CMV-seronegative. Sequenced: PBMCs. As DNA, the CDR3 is TGCGCCAGCAGCTTGGTCGGTAGCGGGCCTATCACAGATACGCAGTATTTT. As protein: CASSLVGSGPITDTQYF. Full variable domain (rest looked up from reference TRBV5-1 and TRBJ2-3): KAGVTQTPRYLIKTRGQQVTLSCSPISGHRSVSWYQQTPGQGLQFLFEYFSETQRNKGNFPGRFSGRQFSNSRSEMNVSTLELGDSALYLCASSLVGSGPITDTQYFGPGTRLTVL.